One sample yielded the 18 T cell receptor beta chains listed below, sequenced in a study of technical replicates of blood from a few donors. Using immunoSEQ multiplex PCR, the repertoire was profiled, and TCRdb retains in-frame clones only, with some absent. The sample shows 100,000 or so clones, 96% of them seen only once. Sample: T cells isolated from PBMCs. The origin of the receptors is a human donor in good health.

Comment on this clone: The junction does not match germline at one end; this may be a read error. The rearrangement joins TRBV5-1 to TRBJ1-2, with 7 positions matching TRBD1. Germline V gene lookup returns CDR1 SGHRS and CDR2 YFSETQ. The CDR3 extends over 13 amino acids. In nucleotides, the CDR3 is TGCGCCAGCAGCTTGACAGGGGAATATGGCCACACCTTC. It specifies CASSLTGEYGHTF. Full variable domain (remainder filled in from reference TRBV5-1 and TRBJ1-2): KAGVTQTPRYLIKTRGQQVTLSCSPISGHRSVSWYQQTPGQGLQFLFEYFSETQRNKGNFPGRFSGRQFSNSRSEMNVSTLELGDSALYLCASSLTGEYGHTFGSGTRLTVV.

The DNA for the CDR3 is TGTGCCAGTAGTATAGACAGGGTCAACTATGGCTACACCTTC. This codes for CASSIDRVNYGYTF. The rearrangement joins TRBV19 to TRBJ1-2; perhaps TRBD1 as D (5 bases). The ends were cut back, 0 bases at V and 2 bases at J, with 7 bases in the middle. Germline-derived CDR1 and CDR2 are LNHDA and SQIVND (reference sequence). The CDR3 extends over 14 amino acids. The whole variable domain, filled in from reference TRBV19 and TRBJ1-2, reads DGGITQSPKYLFRKEGQNVTLSCEQNLNHDAMYWYRQDPGQGLRLIYYSQIVNDFQKGDIAEGYSVSREKKESFPLTVTSAQKNPTAFYLCASSIDRVNYGYTFGSGTRLTVV.

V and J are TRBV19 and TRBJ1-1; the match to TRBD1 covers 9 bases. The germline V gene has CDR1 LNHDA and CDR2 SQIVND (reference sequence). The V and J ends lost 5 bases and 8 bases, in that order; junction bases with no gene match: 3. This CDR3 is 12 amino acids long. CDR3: CASSVGTGEAFF. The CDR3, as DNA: TGTGCCAGTAGTGTCGGGACAGGGGAAGCTTTCTTT.

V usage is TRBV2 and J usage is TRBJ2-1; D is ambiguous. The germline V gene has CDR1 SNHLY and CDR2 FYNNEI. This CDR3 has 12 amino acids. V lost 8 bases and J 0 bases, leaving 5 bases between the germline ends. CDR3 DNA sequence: TGTGCCAGCTCGGGCTCCTACAATGAGCAGTTCTTC. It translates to CASSGSYNEQFF.

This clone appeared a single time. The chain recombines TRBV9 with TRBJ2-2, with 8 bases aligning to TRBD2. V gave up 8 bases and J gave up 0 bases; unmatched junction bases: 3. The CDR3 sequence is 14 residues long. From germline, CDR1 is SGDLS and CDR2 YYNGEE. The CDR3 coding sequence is TGTGCCAGGATAGCGGGACCGAACACCGGGGAGCTGTTTTTT. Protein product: CARIAGPNTGELFF.

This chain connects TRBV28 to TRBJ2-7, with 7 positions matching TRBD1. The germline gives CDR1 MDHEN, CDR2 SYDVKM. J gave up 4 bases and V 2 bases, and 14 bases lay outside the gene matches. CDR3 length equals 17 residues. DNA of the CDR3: TGTGCCAGCAGTTTACCAAAAAGGGGGCCGGATTATTACGAGCAGTACTTC. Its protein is CASSLPKRGPDYYEQYF.

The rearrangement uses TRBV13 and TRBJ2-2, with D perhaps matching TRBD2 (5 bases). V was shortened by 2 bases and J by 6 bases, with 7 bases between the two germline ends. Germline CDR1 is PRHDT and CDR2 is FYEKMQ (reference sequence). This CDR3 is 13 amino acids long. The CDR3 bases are TGTGCCAGCAGCTTACGGGGTTCCGGGGAGCTGTTTTTT. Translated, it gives CASSLRGSGELFF.

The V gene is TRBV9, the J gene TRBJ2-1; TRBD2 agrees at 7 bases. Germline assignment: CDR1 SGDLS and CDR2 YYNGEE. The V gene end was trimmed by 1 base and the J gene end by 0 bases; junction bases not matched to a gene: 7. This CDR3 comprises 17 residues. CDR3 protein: CASSVTLRTSSYNEQFF. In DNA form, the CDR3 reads TGTGCCAGCAGCGTAACCCTCCGGACTAGCTCCTACAATGAGCAGTTCTTC.

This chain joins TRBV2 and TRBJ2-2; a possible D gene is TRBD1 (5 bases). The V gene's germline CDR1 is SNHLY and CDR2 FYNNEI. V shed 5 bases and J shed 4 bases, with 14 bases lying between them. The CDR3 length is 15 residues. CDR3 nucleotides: TGTGCCAGCAGTAGCGACAGAACTTCCACCGGGGAGCTGTTTTTT. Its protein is CASSSDRTSTGELFF.

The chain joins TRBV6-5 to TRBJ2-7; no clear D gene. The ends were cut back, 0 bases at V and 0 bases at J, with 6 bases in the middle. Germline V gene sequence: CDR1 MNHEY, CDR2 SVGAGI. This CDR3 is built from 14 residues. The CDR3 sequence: CASSYSGASYEQYF. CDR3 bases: TGTGCCAGCAGTTACTCTGGAGCCTCCTACGAGCAGTACTTC.

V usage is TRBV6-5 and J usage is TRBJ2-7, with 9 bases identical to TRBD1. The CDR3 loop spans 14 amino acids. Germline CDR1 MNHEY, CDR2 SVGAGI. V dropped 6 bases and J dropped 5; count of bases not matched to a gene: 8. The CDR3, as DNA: TGTGCCAGCAGCATTGACAGGGGGAGTAACGAGCAGTACTTC. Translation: CASSIDRGSNEQYF.

CDR3 DNA: TGTGCCAGCAGTGAAGTGATGCAGGAAGCCTATGGCTACACCTTC. It translates to CASSEVMQEAYGYTF. This chain connects TRBV6-1 to TRBJ1-2; D is undetermined. The CDR3 is made up of 15 amino acids. Between the trimmed V and J ends, which lost 1 base and 4 bases, there was a span of 13 bases. Per germline, CDR1 MNHNS and CDR2 SASEGT.

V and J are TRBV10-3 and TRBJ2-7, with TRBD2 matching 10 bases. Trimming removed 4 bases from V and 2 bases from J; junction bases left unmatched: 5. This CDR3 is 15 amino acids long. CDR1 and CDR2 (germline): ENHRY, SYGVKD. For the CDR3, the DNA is TGTGCCATCAGTGTAGCGCTAGCGGGAGCCTACGAGCAGTACTTC. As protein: CAISVALAGAYEQYF.

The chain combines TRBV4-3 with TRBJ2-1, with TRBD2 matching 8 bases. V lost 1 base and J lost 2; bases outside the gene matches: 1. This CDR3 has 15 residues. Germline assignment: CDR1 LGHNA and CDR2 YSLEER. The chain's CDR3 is CASSQAGGPYNEQFF. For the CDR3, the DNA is TGCGCCAGCAGCCAAGCGGGGGGGCCCTACAATGAGCAGTTCTTC.

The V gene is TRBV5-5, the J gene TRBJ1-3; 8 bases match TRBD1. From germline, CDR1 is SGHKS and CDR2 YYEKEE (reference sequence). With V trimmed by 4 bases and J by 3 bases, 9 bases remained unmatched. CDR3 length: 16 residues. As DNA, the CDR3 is TGTGCCAGCAGCAAACCAGGGGGCTCAAGTGGAAACACCATATATTTT. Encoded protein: CASSKPGGSSGNTIYF.

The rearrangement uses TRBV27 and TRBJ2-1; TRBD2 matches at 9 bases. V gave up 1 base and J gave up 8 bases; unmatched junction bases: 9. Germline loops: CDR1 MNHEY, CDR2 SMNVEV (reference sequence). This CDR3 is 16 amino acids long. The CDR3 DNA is TGTGCCAGCAGTTTATTAGCGGGAGAGTATACCGATGAGCAGTTCTTC. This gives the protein CASSLLAGEYTDEQFF.

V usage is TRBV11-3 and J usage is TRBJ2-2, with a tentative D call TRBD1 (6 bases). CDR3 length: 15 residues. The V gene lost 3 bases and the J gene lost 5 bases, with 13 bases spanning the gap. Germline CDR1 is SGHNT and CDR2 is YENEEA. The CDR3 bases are TGTGCCAGCAGCTTCGAAGGGGGTGGGACCGGGGAGCTGTTTTTT. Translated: CASSFEGGGTGELFF.

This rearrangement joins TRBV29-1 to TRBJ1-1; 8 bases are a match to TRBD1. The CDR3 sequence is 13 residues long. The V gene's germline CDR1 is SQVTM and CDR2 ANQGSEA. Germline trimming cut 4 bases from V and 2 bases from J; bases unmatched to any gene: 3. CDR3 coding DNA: TGCAGCGTTGTCCAGGGGGCCAACACTGAAGCTTTCTTT. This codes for CSVVQGANTEAFF. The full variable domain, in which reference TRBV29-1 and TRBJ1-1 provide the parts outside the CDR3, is SAVISQKPSRDICQRGTSLTIQCQVDSQVTMMFWYRQQPGQSLTLIATANQGSEATYESGFVIDKFPISRPNLTFSTLTVSNMSPEDSSIYLCSVVQGANTEAFFGQGTRLTVV.